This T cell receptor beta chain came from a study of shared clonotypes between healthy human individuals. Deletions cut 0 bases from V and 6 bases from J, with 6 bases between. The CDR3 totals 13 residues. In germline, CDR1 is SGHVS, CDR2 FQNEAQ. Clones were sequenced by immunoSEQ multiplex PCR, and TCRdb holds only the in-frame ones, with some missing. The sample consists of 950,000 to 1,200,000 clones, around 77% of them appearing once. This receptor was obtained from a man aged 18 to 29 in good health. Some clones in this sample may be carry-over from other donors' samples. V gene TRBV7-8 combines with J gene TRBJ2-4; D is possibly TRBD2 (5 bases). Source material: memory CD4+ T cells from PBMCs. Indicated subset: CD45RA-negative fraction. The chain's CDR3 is CASSLAGVNIQYF. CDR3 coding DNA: TGTGCCAGCAGCTTAGCGGGAGTAAACATTCAGTACTTC.